The clone carrying this TCR beta chain was counted at least ten times. No antigen is known for it. Amplification of TCR beta CDR3 regions was performed using RNA transcripts as template. The primer set for the first-round RT-PCR of the TCR CDR3 was HTBI. MiXCR was run by TCRdb on the multiplex PCR reads, yielding one entry per CDR3 protein. This repertoire shows roughly 170,000 distinct CDR3 sequences, 15% to 20% found once; its top ten account for around 29%. This sample was taken from a study of T cells in Graves' hyperthyroidism and ophthalmopathy. Study-wide results and limits: Blood held most thyroid clonotypes expanded above 0.001 frequency.

Losses at the gene ends were 4 bases for V and 0 bases for J; bases not matched to a gene: 3. The CDR3 contains 16 residues. Germline loops: CDR1 SGHTA, CDR2 FQGNSA. Graves' hyperthyroidism is called stable when ophthalmopathy does not progress within 18 months. Clinicians diagnosed patients from clinical symptoms, serum thyroxine and TRAb, thyroid ultrasound and orbital computed tomography. This chain uses TRBV7-2 with TRBJ1-3; 10 bases align to TRBD1. The origin of this receptor is a woman aged 45-59 years with Graves' hyperthyroidism. Sequencing input: blood. The CDR3 coding sequence is TGTGCCAGCAGCTGGGGACAGGGGAGCTCTGGAAACACCATATATTTT. Residues: CASSWGQGSSGNTIYF.